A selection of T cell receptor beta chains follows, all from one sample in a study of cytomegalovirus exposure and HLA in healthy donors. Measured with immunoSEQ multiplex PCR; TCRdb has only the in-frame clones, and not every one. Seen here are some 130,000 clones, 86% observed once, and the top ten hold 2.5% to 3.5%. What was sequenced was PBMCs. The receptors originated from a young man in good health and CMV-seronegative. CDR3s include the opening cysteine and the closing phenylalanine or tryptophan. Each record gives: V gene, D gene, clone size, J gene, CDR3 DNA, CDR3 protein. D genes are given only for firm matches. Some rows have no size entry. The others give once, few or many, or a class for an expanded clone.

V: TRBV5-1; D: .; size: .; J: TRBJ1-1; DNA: TGCGCCAGCAATACGCTCGAGGGTGGGTACACTGAAGCTTTCTTT; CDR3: CASNTLEGGYTEAFF
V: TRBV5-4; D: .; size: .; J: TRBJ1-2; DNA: TGTGCCAGCAGCTTGATCGCCAGCTATGGCTACACCTTC; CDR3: CASSLIASYGYTF
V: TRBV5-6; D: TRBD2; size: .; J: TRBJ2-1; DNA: TGTGCCAGCAGCTTTGCGACGAGCGGGAGAATCTACAATGAGCAGTTCTTC; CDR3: CASSFATSGRIYNEQFF
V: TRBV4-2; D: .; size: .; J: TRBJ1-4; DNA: TGTGCCAGCAGCCAGGACTCACAGGGACACTATGAAAAACTGTTTTTT; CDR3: CASSQDSQGHYEKLFF
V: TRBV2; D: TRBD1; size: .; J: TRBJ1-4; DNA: TGTGCCAGCAGAGATCGGGACAGACGGGAAAAACTGTTTTTT; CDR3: CASRDRDRREKLFF
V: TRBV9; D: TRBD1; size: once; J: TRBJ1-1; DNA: TGTGCCAGCAGCCTCCGTCCCGGGACAGGTGTGGGTACTGAAGCTTTCTTT; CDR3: CASSLRPGTGVGTEAFF
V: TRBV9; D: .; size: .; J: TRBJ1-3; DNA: TGTGCCAGCAGCTTGACGACAGGTATTGTTGACACCATATATTTT; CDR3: CASSLTTGIVDTIYF
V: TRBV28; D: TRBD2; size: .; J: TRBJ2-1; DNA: TGTGCCAGCAGGACTAGCGGAAACTCCTACAATGAGCAGTTCTTC; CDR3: CASRTSGNSYNEQFF
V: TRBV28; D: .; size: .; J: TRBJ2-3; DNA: TGTGCCAGCATCGAGCGAACGTCCTCCATGGCAGATACGCAGTATTTT; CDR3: CASIERTSSMADTQYF
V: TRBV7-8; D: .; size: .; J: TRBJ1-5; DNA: TGTGCCAGCAGCCCCTTGAGAAATGGACTTGGTCAGCCCCAGCATTTT; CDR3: CASSPLRNGLGQPQHF
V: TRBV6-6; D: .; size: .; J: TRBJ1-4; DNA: TGTGCCAGCCAGGGGCTAGAAAAACTGTTTTTT; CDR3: CASQGLEKLFF
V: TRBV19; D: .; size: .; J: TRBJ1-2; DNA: TGTGCCAGTAGGGGAGTCTATGGCTACACCTTC; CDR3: CASRGVYGYTF
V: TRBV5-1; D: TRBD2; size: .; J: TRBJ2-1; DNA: TGCGCCAGCAGCTCAGCATTGGGACTAGCGGGATACAATGAGCAGTTCTTC; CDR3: CASSSALGLAGYNEQFF
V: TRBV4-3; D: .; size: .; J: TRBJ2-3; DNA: TGCGCCAGCAGCCAAGACCTAATGGACAATACGCAGTATTTT; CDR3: CASSQDLMDNTQYF
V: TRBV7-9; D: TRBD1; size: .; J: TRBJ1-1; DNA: TGTGCCAGCAGCGACCGAGGGGGCGCGTACACTGAAGCTTTCTTT; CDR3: CASSDRGGAYTEAFF
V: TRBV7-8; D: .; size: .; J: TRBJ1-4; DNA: TGTGCCAGCAGCCCCGACAGGCTTAATGAAAAACTGTTTTTT; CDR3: CASSPDRLNEKLFF
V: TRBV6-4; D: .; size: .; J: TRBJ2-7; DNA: TGTGCCAGCAGTGACTCTCGCGTGAGCTCCTACGAGCAGTACTTC; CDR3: CASSDSRVSSYEQYF
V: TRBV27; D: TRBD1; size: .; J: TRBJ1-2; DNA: TGTGCCAGCAGTTTAGTCGGGCAGGGGGGCAACTATGGCTACACCTTC; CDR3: CASSLVGQGGNYGYTF
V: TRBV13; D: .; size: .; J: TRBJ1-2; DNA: TGTGCCAGCAGCGCGGGACTCAGCGGGGGCTACACCTTC; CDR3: CASSAGLSGGYTF
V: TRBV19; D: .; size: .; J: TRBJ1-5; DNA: TGTGCCAGTAGCCTCTCCCCCAATCAGCCCCAGCATTTT; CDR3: CASSLSPNQPQHF
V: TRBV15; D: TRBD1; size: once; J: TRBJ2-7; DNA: TGTGCCACCAGCAGAGAGGACAGGGGGGCGTACGAGCAGTACTTC; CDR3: CATSREDRGAYEQYF
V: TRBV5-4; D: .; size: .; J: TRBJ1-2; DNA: TGTGCCAGCAGCTTGGGGAGATACTATGGCTACACCTTC; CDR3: CASSLGRYYGYTF
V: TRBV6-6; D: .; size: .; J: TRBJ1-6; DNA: TGTGCCAGCAGTTCCCGGGTCTCCTATAATTCACCCCTCCACTTT; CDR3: CASSSRVSYNSPLHF
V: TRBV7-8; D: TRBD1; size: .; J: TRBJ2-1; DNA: TGTGCCAGCAGCGCTGGACAGGGAGTCTACAATGAGCAGTTCTTC; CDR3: CASSAGQGVYNEQFF
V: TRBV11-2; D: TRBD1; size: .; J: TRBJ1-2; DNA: TGTGCCAGCAGTCTCGCAGGGGGCGATGGCTACACCTTC; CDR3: CASSLAGGDGYTF
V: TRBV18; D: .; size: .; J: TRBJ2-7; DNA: TGTGCCAGCTCCCAAGGACAGCCGTCTTCCTACGAGCAGTACTTC; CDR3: CASSQGQPSSYEQYF
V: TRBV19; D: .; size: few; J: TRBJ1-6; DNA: TGTGCCAGTAAAAGGTCCACAGGGTCTTTAAATTCACCCCTCCACTTT; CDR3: CASKRSTGSLNSPLHF
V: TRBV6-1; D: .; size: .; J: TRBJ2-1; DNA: TGTGCCAGCACCGTCGACACATACAATGAGCAGTTCTTC; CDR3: CASTVDTYNEQFF
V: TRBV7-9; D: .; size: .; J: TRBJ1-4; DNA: TGTGCCGGGGGGGCGAAACTCCTCTCAACTAATGAAAAACTGTTTTTT; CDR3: CAGGAKLLSTNEKLFF
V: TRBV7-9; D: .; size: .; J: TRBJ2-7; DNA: TGTGCCAGCAGCTTTTTAGGGGGTTACGAGCAGTACTTC; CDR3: CASSFLGGYEQYF
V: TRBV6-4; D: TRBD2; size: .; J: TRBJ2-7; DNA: TGTCCCGGCGACCGGACTAGCGGTAACTACGAGCAGTACTTC; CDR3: CPGDRTSGNYEQYF
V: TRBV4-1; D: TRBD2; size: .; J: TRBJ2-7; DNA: TGCGCCAGCAGCCAAAGGCTAGCGGGAGGGCCAGACCCATACGAGCAGTACTTC; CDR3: CASSQRLAGGPDPYEQYF
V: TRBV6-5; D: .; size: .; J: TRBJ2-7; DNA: TGTGCCAGCAGTTACACCGACTTGACGTACGAGCAGTACTTC; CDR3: CASSYTDLTYEQYF
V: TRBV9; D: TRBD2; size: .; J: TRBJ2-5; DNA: TGTGCCAGCAGCCCCGGGGGGGAACAAGAGACCCAGTACTTC; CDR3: CASSPGGEQETQYF
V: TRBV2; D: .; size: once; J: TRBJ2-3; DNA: TGTGCCAGCAAGGGAGCGGGCGGGAGCACAGATACGCAGTATTTT; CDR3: CASKGAGGSTDTQYF
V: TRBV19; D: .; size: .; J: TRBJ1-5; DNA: TGTGCCAGTAGTATCATGCTCGGTAGCAATCAGCCCCAGCATTTT; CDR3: CASSIMLGSNQPQHF
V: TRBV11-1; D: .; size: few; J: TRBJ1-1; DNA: TGTGCCAGCAGCTTATCTTTGAACACTGAAGCTTTCTTT; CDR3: CASSLSLNTEAFF
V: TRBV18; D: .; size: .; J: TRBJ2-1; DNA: TGTGCCAGCTCACCACAGGGAGTCCCCAATGAGCAGTTCTTC; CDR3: CASSPQGVPNEQFF
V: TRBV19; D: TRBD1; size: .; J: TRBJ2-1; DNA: TGTGCCAGTAGGCTGGGACAGAACTATAACAATGAGCAGTTCTTC; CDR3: CASRLGQNYNNEQFF
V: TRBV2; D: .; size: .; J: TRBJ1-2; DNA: TGTGCCAGCAGTGAACGGCCGAACTATAGCTACACCTTC; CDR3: CASSERPNYSYTF
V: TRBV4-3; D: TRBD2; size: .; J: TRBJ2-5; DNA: TGCGCCAGCAGCAAAGATTACGGGCTAGCGGGAAGGGAGACCCAGTACTTC; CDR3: CASSKDYGLAGRETQYF
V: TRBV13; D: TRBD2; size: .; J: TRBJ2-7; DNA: TGTGCCAGCAGCTCAGACCGGGGTGTGGGAGGGAACTCCTACGAGCAGTACTTC; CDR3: CASSSDRGVGGNSYEQYF
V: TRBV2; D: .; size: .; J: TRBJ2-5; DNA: TGTGCCAGCAGGGGGGAGGTAGAGACCCAGTACTTC; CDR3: CASRGEVETQYF
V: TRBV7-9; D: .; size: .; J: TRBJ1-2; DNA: TGTGCCAGCAGCCACGAAGGAGGTTTGCTAAGTGGCTACACCTTC; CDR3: CASSHEGGLLSGYTF
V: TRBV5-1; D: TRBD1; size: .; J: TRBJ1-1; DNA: TGCGCCAGCAGCTCGGACAGGGGGACTGAAGCTTTCTTT; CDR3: CASSSDRGTEAFF
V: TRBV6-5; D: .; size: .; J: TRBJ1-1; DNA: TGTGCCAGCAGTTGGGGGGACACTGAAGCTTTCTTT; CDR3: CASSWGDTEAFF
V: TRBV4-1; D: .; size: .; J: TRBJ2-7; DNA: TGCGCCAGCAGCCAAGGGAGGGGGCAATACGAGCAGTACTTC; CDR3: CASSQGRGQYEQYF
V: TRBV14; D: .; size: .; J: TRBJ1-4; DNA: TGTGCCAGCAGCCAAGATGCGGGGAGAAGTGTCGAAAAACTGTTTTTT; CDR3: CASSQDAGRSVEKLFF
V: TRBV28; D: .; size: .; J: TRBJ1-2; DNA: TGTGCCAGCAGTTTATGGGCTCGGGTGGCGAACTATGGCTACACCTTC; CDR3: CASSLWARVANYGYTF